The rows below give T cell receptor beta chains drawn from one sample of a study of blood T cell repertoires in COVID-19. The repertoire was sequenced with immunoSEQ multiplex PCR; TCRdb's copy has only in-frame clones and lacks some. The sample holds around 210,000 clones, approximately 86% seen once. The sequencing sample was made of peripheral blood. Receptors were obtained from a man aged 18 to 29 with active or convalescent COVID-19. CDR3s include the opening cysteine and the closing phenylalanine or tryptophan. Fields, in order: CDR3 length, J gene, D gene, V gene, clone size, CDR3 DNA, CDR3 protein. A D gene is named only where the DNA matches it firmly. A clone size is listed for some rows: how often the clone was seen (once, few, many), or a class if it is expanded.

length: 15
J: TRBJ1-3
D: -
V: TRBV7-2
size: -
DNA: TGTGCCAGCAGCCCTAGGACGGGGACAGGAAACACCATATATTTT
CDR3: CASSPRTGTGNTIYF

length: 12
J: TRBJ2-5
D: -
V: TRBV29-1
size: -
DNA: TGCAGCGTTGCGCAGGGGCAAGAGACCCAGTACTTC
CDR3: CSVAQGQETQYF

length: 14
J: TRBJ1-1
D: TRBD1
V: TRBV5-5
size: -
DNA: TGTGCCAGCAGCATCGGACAGGCGAACACTGAAGCTTTCTTT
CDR3: CASSIGQANTEAFF

length: 16
J: TRBJ2-3
D: TRBD1
V: TRBV15
size: -
DNA: TGTGCCACCAGCAGTCGCACAGGGGGAGGCACAGATACGCAGTATTTT
CDR3: CATSSRTGGGTDTQYF

length: 15
J: TRBJ2-1
D: TRBD2
V: TRBV19
size: -
DNA: TGTGCCAGTAGTATATCCCGGGAGGCTTACAATGAGCAGTTCTTC
CDR3: CASSISREAYNEQFF

length: 13
J: TRBJ2-7
D: -
V: TRBV10-1
size: -
DNA: TGCGCCAGCAGCCGGGACTTGGCGGACGAGCAGTACTTC
CDR3: CASSRDLADEQYF

length: 16
J: TRBJ2-5
D: TRBD2
V: TRBV27
size: once
DNA: TGTGCCAGCAGTCCGGGACTAGCGGGAGGGTGGGAGACCCAGTACTTC
CDR3: CASSPGLAGGWETQYF

length: 14
J: TRBJ2-3
D: -
V: TRBV27
size: -
DNA: TGTGCCAGCAGTTTATTGGCGGGGAGCGATACGCAGTATTTT
CDR3: CASSLLAGSDTQYF

length: 13
J: TRBJ2-2
D: -
V: TRBV6-4
size: few
DNA: TGTGCCAGCGGACGGGACTGGACCGGGGAGCTGTTTTTT
CDR3: CASGRDWTGELFF

length: 13
J: TRBJ1-1
D: -
V: TRBV18
size: -
DNA: TGTGCCAGCTCACCAGACTTGAACACTGAAGCTTTCTTT
CDR3: CASSPDLNTEAFF

length: 15
J: TRBJ2-7
D: -
V: TRBV28
size: -
DNA: TGTGCCACTAGGGCGGGACCGATAGATCACTACGAGCAGTACTTC
CDR3: CATRAGPIDHYEQYF

length: 11
J: TRBJ1-2
D: -
V: TRBV19
size: few
DNA: TGTGCCAGTAGTCAGGACTATGGCTACACCTTC
CDR3: CASSQDYGYTF

length: 15
J: TRBJ1-3
D: -
V: TRBV4-2
size: -
DNA: TGTGCCAGCAGCCAAGACAGGTTCTCTGGAAACACCATATATTTT
CDR3: CASSQDRFSGNTIYF

length: 12
J: TRBJ2-1
D: -
V: TRBV4-3
size: -
DNA: TGCGCCAGCAGCCAAGCTAGGAGTGAGCAGTTCTTC
CDR3: CASSQARSEQFF

length: 14
J: TRBJ2-7
D: TRBD1
V: TRBV6-1
size: once
DNA: TGTGCCAGCAGTGAAGACAGGGGGCTCGGCGAGCAGTACTTC
CDR3: CASSEDRGLGEQYF

length: 12
J: TRBJ1-2
D: -
V: TRBV25-1
size: -
DNA: TGTGCCAGCAGTCGACCCTCCGGGGGCTACACCTTC
CDR3: CASSRPSGGYTF

length: 14
J: TRBJ1-1
D: -
V: TRBV10-3
size: -
DNA: TGTGCCATCAGTGTGGGAGGGGCGAACACTGAAGCTTTCTTT
CDR3: CAISVGGANTEAFF

length: 14
J: TRBJ2-1
D: TRBD2
V: TRBV28
size: few
DNA: TGTGCCAGCAGGATACTAGCGGGAGCGAATGAGCAGTTCTTC
CDR3: CASRILAGANEQFF

length: 15
J: TRBJ2-3
D: -
V: TRBV29-1
size: -
DNA: TGCAGCGTTGAAGCCTGGGGCCATTCCCCAGATACGCAGTATTTT
CDR3: CSVEAWGHSPDTQYF

length: 13
J: TRBJ2-7
D: TRBD2
V: TRBV30
size: -
DNA: TGTGCCTGGAGTGGGACTAGCTTAAGCGAGCAGTACTTC
CDR3: CAWSGTSLSEQYF

length: 13
J: TRBJ1-2
D: TRBD1
V: TRBV7-9
size: -
DNA: TGTGCCAGCAGCGCCGGACAGGACTATGGCTACACCTTC
CDR3: CASSAGQDYGYTF

length: 16
J: TRBJ1-2
D: TRBD1
V: TRBV5-1
size: -
DNA: TGCGCCAGCAGCTTGGGGTCGGCAGGGGGCGCCCAGGGCTACACCTTC
CDR3: CASSLGSAGGAQGYTF

length: 14
J: TRBJ1-5
D: -
V: TRBV4-2
size: -
DNA: TGTGCCAGCAGCCAACCAGGTGGCCAACAGCCCCAGCATTTT
CDR3: CASSQPGGQQPQHF

length: 15
J: TRBJ1-3
D: -
V: TRBV6-5
size: -
DNA: TGTGCCAGCAGGGCCCGGGGGGGGTCTGGAAACACCATATATTTT
CDR3: CASRARGGSGNTIYF

length: 14
J: TRBJ2-7
D: TRBD2
V: TRBV3-1/TRBV3-2
size: -
DNA: TGTGCCAGCGAAACTAAACCCGGGACTAGCCGGCAGTACTTC
CDR3: CASETKPGTSRQYF

length: 16
J: TRBJ2-7
D: -
V: TRBV19
size: -
DNA: TGTGCCAGTAGTCCGCAACACAGGGTTCCTGACCGCGAGCAGTACTTC
CDR3: CASSPQHRVPDREQYF

length: 18
J: TRBJ2-4
D: TRBD2
V: TRBV7-9
size: -
DNA: TGTGCCAGCAGCTCGGGACTAGCGGGAGGATTGGGCAAAAACATTCAGTACTTC
CDR3: CASSSGLAGGLGKNIQYF

length: 14
J: TRBJ2-3
D: TRBD1
V: TRBV29-1
size: -
DNA: TGCAGCGTGAGTCGAGGGACAGGGACGCATACGCAGTATTTT
CDR3: CSVSRGTGTHTQYF

length: 14
J: TRBJ1-5
D: -
V: TRBV2
size: -
DNA: TGTGCCAGCAGGGTGGGCCCGGCCACTCAGCCCCAGCATTTT
CDR3: CASRVGPATQPQHF

length: 18
J: TRBJ2-3
D: TRBD2
V: TRBV10-3
size: -
DNA: TGTGCCATCAGAACCGGACTAGCGGCAGATACTAGCACAGATACGCAGTATTTT
CDR3: CAIRTGLAADTSTDTQYF

length: 16
J: TRBJ2-2
D: TRBD1
V: TRBV5-5
size: -
DNA: TGTGCCAGCAGCTTGACAGGGGGCGCGAGTACCGGGGAGCTGTTTTTT
CDR3: CASSLTGGASTGELFF

length: 14
J: TRBJ2-3
D: -
V: TRBV11-2
size: -
DNA: TGTGCCAGCAGCCCGACTAGTAGCACAGATACGCAGTATTTT
CDR3: CASSPTSSTDTQYF

length: 17
J: TRBJ1-2
D: TRBD1
V: TRBV15
size: -
DNA: TGTGCCACCAGCAGAGATCTCCCAGGGGGGACTAACTATGGCTACACCTTC
CDR3: CATSRDLPGGTNYGYTF

length: 14
J: TRBJ2-1
D: TRBD2
V: TRBV5-1
size: -
DNA: TGCGCCAGCAGCTTAACGGGAGGGTCTTATGAGCAGTTCTTC
CDR3: CASSLTGGSYEQFF

length: 14
J: TRBJ1-6
D: TRBD1
V: TRBV4-2
size: -
DNA: TGTGCCAGCAGCCGGGACAGGGGAGATTCACCCCTCCACTTT
CDR3: CASSRDRGDSPLHF

length: 16
J: TRBJ2-1
D: TRBD2
V: TRBV3-1/TRBV3-2
size: -
DNA: TGTGCCAGCAGCCCTAGTGGGCTAGCGGGAGTCAATGAGCAGTTCTTC
CDR3: CASSPSGLAGVNEQFF

length: 12
J: TRBJ1-1
D: TRBD1
V: TRBV11-2
size: -
DNA: TGTGCCAGCAGCTCGAACAGGGGTTGGGCTTTCTTT
CDR3: CASSSNRGWAFF

length: 16
J: TRBJ2-3
D: -
V: TRBV7-8
size: -
DNA: TGTGCCAGCAGCTTAGCTGCGGGAACTAGCACAGATACGCAGTATTTT
CDR3: CASSLAAGTSTDTQYF

length: 12
J: TRBJ2-5
D: -
V: TRBV7-8
size: -
DNA: TGTGCCAACAGCCTAGGAGGCGAGACCCAGTACTTC
CDR3: CANSLGGETQYF

length: 14
J: TRBJ1-4
D: -
V: TRBV2
size: once
DNA: TGTGCCAGCAGTGAAAACCGAGAGGGTGAAAAACTGTTTTTT
CDR3: CASSENREGEKLFF

length: 14
J: TRBJ1-2
D: -
V: TRBV15
size: -
DNA: TGTGCCACCAGCAAACCAGACAGCCAGGGAGGCTACACCTTC
CDR3: CATSKPDSQGGYTF

length: 14
J: TRBJ2-5
D: TRBD1
V: TRBV5-1
size: -
DNA: TGCGCCAGCAGCTCTACAGGGGCCCAAGAGACCCAGTACTTC
CDR3: CASSSTGAQETQYF